Shown below are 6 T cell receptor beta chains from a single sample sequenced in a study of circulating CD8 cells and anti-PD-1 response in melanoma. The QIAseq Immune Repertoire TCR panel built the libraries from roughly 16 ng of total RNA. In TCRdb, the reads were re-called with MiXCR into one record per CDR3 protein. This table has over 800 distinct CDR3 sequences, approximately 5% appearing once. Four subsets defined by PD-1 and/or TIGIT were sorted from live CD3+CD8+TCRalphabeta+ cells. Sequences were derived from CD8+ T cells from PBMCs, sampled at baseline or after one month of anti-PD-1 therapy (not recorded which). The receptors here all came from a human donor with melanoma.

This chain links TRBV19 with TRBJ2-4; D is undetermined. The V and J ends lost 0 bases and 4 bases respectively, with 13 bases between them. The CDR3 runs 16 residues. The germline gives CDR1 LNHDA, CDR2 SQIVND (reference sequence). The DNA of the CDR3 is TGTGCCAGTAGTATAGATCTCCCTGGAACAAAAAACATTCAGTACTTC. Translating gives CASSIDLPGTKNIQYF.

This clonotype counts as medium-sized. The chain links TRBV5-4 to TRBJ2-7, with a possible D match to TRBD2 (6 bases). CDR3 length: 14 residues. Trimming left V 4 bases short and J 5 bases short, with 16 bases between. The germline V gene has CDR1 SGHNT and CDR2 YYREEE (reference sequence). CDR3 loop: CASSLGLRPDEQYF. CDR3 in DNA: TGTGCCAGCAGCCTGGGACTCCGACCCGACGAGCAGTACTTC.

This clonotype ranks as medium-sized. The chain carries TRBV6-4 and TRBJ2-2; 7 nucleotides agree with TRBD1. The CDR3 is 16 amino acids. Germline loops: CDR1 MRHNA, CDR2 SNTAGT. V dropped 3 bases and J dropped 5; count of bases not matched to a gene: 9. The CDR3 protein is CASSDSAGGETGELFF. The CDR3 DNA reads TGTGCCAGCAGTGATTCGGCAGGGGGAGAAACCGGGGAGCTGTTTTTT.

This clonotype rates as large. The CDR3, as DNA: TGTGCCAGCAGAACAGGGGACTCCTACGAGCAGTACTTC. This codes for CASRTGDSYEQYF. This rearrangement joins TRBV28 to TRBJ2-7, with 7 bases matching TRBD1. V trimming: 6 bases; J trimming: 0 bases; junction bases outside the gene matches: 2. The CDR3 covers 13 residues. Germline assignment: CDR1 MDHEN and CDR2 SYDVKM. The full variable domain, its missing parts supplied by reference TRBV28 and TRBJ2-7, is DVKVTQSSRYLVKRTGEKVFLECVQDMDHENMFWYRQDPGLGLRLIYFSYDVKMKEKGDIPEGYSVSREKKERFSLILESASTNQTSMYLCASRTGDSYEQYFGPGTRLTVT.

This clonotype is labeled as large. The rearrangement joins TRBV2 to TRBJ1-6, with D unresolved. The CDR3 consists of 10 residues. The germline V and J ends were trimmed by 10 bases and 8 bases, with 6 bases remaining between them. The germline V gene encodes CDR1 SNHLY and CDR2 FYNNEI. CDR3 in amino acids: CANGDSPLHF. In nucleotides, the CDR3 is TGTGCCAACGGGGATTCACCCCTCCACTTT.

This clonotype was counted once. With a much larger clone just one base away, this may be a read error. The V call is TRBV19, the J call TRBJ2-3; D call uncertain. V dropped 8 bases and J dropped 6 bases, with 12 bases sitting between them. The CDR3 sequence is 12 residues long. In germline, CDR1 is LNHDA, CDR2 SQIVND (reference sequence). CDR3 amino acids: CASGTQADTQYF. CDR3 sequence (DNA): TGTGCCAGTGGTACCCAGGCGGATACGCAGTATTTT.